Each of the 15 T cell receptor beta chains below was sequenced from the same sample in a study of cytomegalovirus exposure and HLA in healthy donors. PCR involved 60 Vbeta and 13 Jbeta primers. The assay was immunoSEQ multiplex PCR, and TCRdb's table has in-frame clones only and misses some. This table holds roughly 100,000 clones, around 68% found once. Input material: PBMCs. The receptors originated from a human donor in good health.

The chain employs TRBV11-3 and TRBJ2-7; D is possibly TRBD1 (7 bases). There are 17 residues in the CDR3. V was trimmed by 3 bases and J by 0 bases, leaving 18 bases between them. Germline CDR1 and CDR2: SGHNT and YENEEA. This chain's CDR3 is CASSLGGGTDISYEQYF. The CDR3 DNA is TGTGCCAGCAGCTTGGGAGGCGGGACAGACATCTCCTACGAGCAGTACTTC.

The V and J genes are TRBV6-6 and TRBJ2-5, with TRBD2 matching over 8 bases. Germline V gives CDR1 MNHNY, CDR2 SVGAGI (reference sequence). The J segment lost 1 base and the V segment lost 2 bases, leaving 3 bases of the junction unmatched. CDR3 size: 15 residues. CDR3 DNA: TGTGCCAGCAGTTACAACGGACTAGCCCAAGAGACCCAGTACTTC. This codes for CASSYNGLAQETQYF.

The chain links TRBV30 to TRBJ2-4, with TRBD1 as a possible D gene (6 bases). CDR3 length equals 16 residues. Trimming stripped 0 bases from V and 1 base from J, with 13 bases between. Looked up from germline, CDR1 is GTSNPN and CDR2 is SVGIG (reference sequence). The CDR3 loop reads CAWSVRWGLAKNIQYF. The CDR3 DNA reads TGTGCCTGGAGTGTACGGTGGGGGCTGGCCAAAAACATTCAGTACTTC.

V usage is TRBV6-6 and J usage is TRBJ1-1; the D is unclear. The germline gives CDR1 MNHNY, CDR2 SVGAGI (reference sequence). The length of the CDR3 is 14 residues. V was clipped by 2 bases and J by 5 bases, with 12 bases between them. The CDR3 DNA follows: TGTGCCAGCAGTTACCGAGGGATGGGGACTGAAGCTTTCTTT. It translates to CASSYRGMGTEAFF.

This chain connects TRBV7-3 to TRBJ2-1; D is unclear. Germline V CDR1 and CDR2: SGHTA, FQGTGA. The CDR3 runs to 16 residues. The V and J ends lost 5 bases and 0 bases respectively, with 14 bases between them. CDR3 region: CASSPVPTNSYNEQFF. The CDR3 DNA follows: TGTGCCAGCAGCCCCGTGCCTACGAACTCCTACAATGAGCAGTTCTTC.

This chain connects TRBV27 to TRBJ2-1, with a weak D call TRBD2 (6 bases). Germline values: CDR1 MNHEY, CDR2 SMNVEV (reference sequence). The V end lost 6 bases, the J end lost 4 bases, and 16 bases lay between the germline ends. CDR3 length equals 15 residues. CDR3 sequence (DNA): TGTGCCAGCAGGCAAGACGGGAGCCTTTACAATGAGCAGTTCTTC. It yields the protein CASRQDGSLYNEQFF.

The J gene is TRBJ2-5, the V gene TRBV13; the match to TRBD2 covers 11 bases. V lost 6 bases to trimming and J lost 6 bases; unmatched junction nucleotides: 9. This CDR3 spans 15 amino acids. Germline values: CDR1 PRHDT, CDR2 FYEKMQ (reference sequence). CDR3 in DNA: TGTGCCAGCAGACCGGCTGGGACTAGCGGAAAGACCCAGTACTTC. Translating gives CASRPAGTSGKTQYF.

The genes are TRBV9 and TRBJ2-1; D unclear. V was trimmed by 7 bases and J by 5 bases, leaving 10 bases between them. The CDR3 is 12 residues long. Germline V gene data show CDR1 as SGDLS and CDR2 as YYNGEE. DNA for the CDR3: TGTGCCAGCTCCCCAGAAAACAATGAGCAGTTCTTC. Its translation: CASSPENNEQFF.

This chain uses TRBV29-1 with TRBJ2-7; the D gene is possibly TRBD1 (5 bases). V lost 0 bases, J lost 2 bases, and 17 bases lay in between. CDR1 and CDR2 (germline): SQVTM, ANQGSEA. The CDR3 covers 16 residues. CDR3: CSVEEATAGKTYEQYF. The CDR3 nucleotides are TGCAGCGTTGAAGAGGCGACGGCAGGGAAAACCTACGAGCAGTACTTC.

The J gene is TRBJ1-1, the V gene TRBV27; D gene unclear. The CDR3 runs to 13 residues. Trimming stripped 2 bases from V and 9 bases from J, with 13 bases between. Germline values: CDR1 MNHEY, CDR2 SMNVEV (reference sequence). The CDR3: CASSLGRATQAFF. DNA for the CDR3: TGTGCCAGCAGTTTAGGGAGGGCGACTCAAGCTTTCTTT.

This clone appeared a few times. The chain has TRBV4-1 and TRBJ1-1; TRBD1 matches 8 bases. Germline V gene lookup returns CDR1 MGHRA and CDR2 YSYEKL. The length of the CDR3 is 15 residues. Unmatched junction bases numbered 6, after V lost 3 bases and J lost 3 bases. The CDR3, as DNA: TGCGCCAGCAGCCACCTACAGGGGGGGGACACTGAAGCTTTCTTT. This gives the protein CASSHLQGGDTEAFF.

V usage is TRBV19 and J usage is TRBJ2-2, with 11 bases identical to TRBD1. The trim removed 5 bases at V and 4 bases at J, leaving 3 bases unmatched. The CDR3 totals 15 residues. The germline V gene encodes CDR1 LNHDA and CDR2 SQIVND (reference sequence). CDR3 DNA: TGTGCCAGTAGTGCCGGGACAGGGGGCACCGGGGAGCTGTTTTTT. It translates to CASSAGTGGTGELFF.

The CDR3 here is CASSPRLAGGEQYF. CDR3 coding DNA: TGTGCCAGCAGCCCCAGACTAGCTGGTGGCGAGCAGTACTTC. The chain uses TRBV7-9 and TRBJ2-7, with TRBD2 matching 7 bases. The V gene's germline CDR1 is SEHNR and CDR2 FQNEAQ (reference sequence). Germline trimming cut 5 bases from V and 6 bases from J; bases unmatched to any gene: 10. The CDR3 is made up of 14 amino acids.

The chain recombines TRBV7-6 with TRBJ2-3, with TRBD2 as a possible D gene (7 bases). There are 17 residues in the CDR3. Germline CDR1 SGHVS, CDR2 FNYEAQ. V was cut by 0 bases and J by 1 base, with 14 bases left in between. The DNA for the CDR3 is TGTGCCAGCAGCTTAGCCTTGGGGGGGCGCCGCACAGATACGCAGTATTTT. This codes for CASSLALGGRRTDTQYF.

This clone was seen a handful of times. The chain has TRBV18 and TRBJ1-2; D is unresolved. Germline CDR1 is KGHSH and CDR2 is LQKENI. The CDR3 has 15 residues. With 2 bases removed from V and 2 bases from J, the gap between germline ends came to 12 bases. This CDR3 reads CASSPFPGRNYGYTF. The CDR3 coding sequence is TGTGCCAGCTCACCATTCCCCGGTCGCAACTATGGCTACACCTTC.